This TCR beta chain is drawn from a study of vaccination and CD4 T cells after COVID-19. Study summary: There were two doses of either BNT162b2 or mRNA-1273 vaccine given to participants.

The CDR3 loop spans 14 amino acids. Trimming took off 3 bases at V and 3 bases at J, with 12 bases between the two ends. Germline V gene data show CDR1 as LNHDA and CDR2 as SQIVND (reference sequence). To note about this clonotype: Its target is unknown.

The Oncomine TCR Beta short-read assay sequenced DNA from cultured CD4+ T cells. TCRdb redid the calling of the PCR reads with MiXCR, one entry per CDR3 protein. The repertoire consists of around 18,000 distinct CDR3 sequences, with 53% occurring once and the leading ten covering approximately 6.6%. The sample's treatment: roughly 10-day PBMC culture with coronavirus spike peptide pools or control peptides (ViraFEST assay). J is TRBJ2-7 and V is TRBV19, with D possibly matching TRBD1 (6 bases). This clonotype originated in a human donor who had recovered from COVID-19. Sequenced here: CD4+ T cells from blood, cultured in vitro, sampled before SARS-CoV-2 vaccination. The CDR3 sequence is CASSITGTFYEQYF. The DNA for the CDR3 is TGTGCCAGTAGTATTACAGGGACATTCTACGAGCAGTACTTC.